These 8 T cell receptor beta chains originate from one sample sequenced in a study of shared clonotypes between healthy human individuals (dated by TCRdb to 2020 to 2021). The library was made by the immunoSEQ multiplex PCR assay. In its TCRdb copy, this immuneACCESS table keeps in-frame sequences only and misses some clones. Where compared with another copy, unresolved V genes explain less than half of these, and the others have no known cause. The sample profile shows roughly 1,100,000 clones; around 75% of them were found once. The ten largest clonotypes hold about 1.5% of the sample. Sequencing used memory CD4+ T cells sorted from blood. The meaning of the sample's cell subset or site label: CD45RA-negative fraction. The receptors were sampled from a man aged 18 to 30 in good health.

This clone was counted a few times. The sample contains more than one DNA sequence encoding this CDR3. CDR3 region: CAWGGGGETQYF. The CDR3 DNA reads TGTGCCTGGGGGGGAGGGGGCGAGACCCAGTACTTC. The rearrangement uses TRBV30 and TRBJ2-5; TRBD1 or TRBD2 may be the D gene (7 bases each). Germline V gene data show CDR1 as GTSNPN and CDR2 as SVGIG (reference sequence). Between the trimmed V and J ends, which lost 5 bases and 5 bases, there was a span of 12 bases. The CDR3 length is 12 residues.

The rearrangement links TRBV25-1 to TRBJ1-1, with D maybe TRBD1 (5 bases). Trimming took off 8 bases at V and 4 bases at J, with 14 bases between the two ends. The CDR3 runs to 13 residues. The germline V gene encodes CDR1 MGHDK and CDR2 SYGVNS. CDR3 bases: TGTGCCAGCGCTGTAGGGGCGGTCACTGAAGCTTTCTTT. This sequence encodes CASAVGAVTEAFF.

The rearrangement joins TRBV7-9 to TRBJ2-3, with 7 bases identical to TRBD2. V lost 8 bases and J lost 3; bases outside the gene matches: 14. The CDR3 has 16 residues. The germline V gene has CDR1 SEHNR and CDR2 FQNEAQ (reference sequence). The CDR3 protein is CASGGGRLQATDTQYF. CDR3 in DNA: TGTGCCAGCGGGGGGGGACGGTTACAGGCAACAGATACGCAGTATTTT.

This clone was observed a single time. The chain employs TRBV7-9 and TRBJ1-3; no clear D. V was trimmed by 2 bases and J by 0 bases, leaving 5 bases between them. Germline lookup yields CDR1 SEHNR and CDR2 FQNEAQ (reference sequence). The CDR3 has 14 residues. CDR3 nucleotide sequence: TGTGCCAGCAGCTTAACAAGCTCTGGAAACACCATATATTTT. Translated: CASSLTSSGNTIYF.

The rearrangement uses TRBV12-2 and TRBJ1-3; the table's D call of TRBD1 was not tested on the DNA. TRBV12-2 is a pseudogene locus. The CDR3 has 16 amino acids. The CDR3 here is CASRLRVQVLGNTIYF. CDR3 DNA sequence: TGTGCAAGTCGCTTAAGGGTACAGGTTTTAGGAAACACCATATATTTT.

J is TRBJ2-7 and V is TRBV11-2; D might be TRBD2 (5 bases). This CDR3 contains 13 residues. Germline V gene lookup returns CDR1 SGHAT and CDR2 FQNNGV. V lost 0 bases, J lost 12 bases, and 15 bases lay in between. This chain's CDR3 is CASSLDREGKLYF. In DNA, the CDR3 is TGTGCCAGCAGCTTAGATCGGGAAGGCAAACTGTACTTC.

The rearrangement links TRBV5-1 to TRBJ1-1; no definite D call. Germline V lookup: CDR1 SGHRS, CDR2 YFSETQ. The CDR3 is 15 residues long. Trimming removed 3 bases from V and 1 base from J, with 13 bases in between. The CDR3 DNA follows: TGCGCCAGCAGCTCAGGAGGACTTGGGAACACTGAAGCTTTCTTT. It codes for CASSSGGLGNTEAFF.

About this clone: The sample carries other DNA sequences with the same CDR3. V and J are TRBV2 and TRBJ1-2, with D possibly matching TRBD1 (6 bases). The V gene's germline CDR1 is SNHLY and CDR2 FYNNEI. The CDR3 has 15 residues. Trimming shortened V by 3 bases and J by 3 bases, and 14 bases separated the two germline ends. As DNA, the CDR3 is TGTGCCAGCAGTGAGGGTCAGGGGTTGTACTATGGCTACACCTTC. Translation: CASSEGQGLYYGYTF.